This T cell receptor (beta chain) was identified during a study of blood T cell repertoires in COVID-19. Study background: There were acute and convalescent COVID-19 samples, and they came from the United States, Italy and Spain. PBMCs, B-cell-depleted T cells, or T cells provided the cDNA or gDNA that made up the material.

Measured with immunoSEQ multiplex PCR; TCRdb has only the in-frame clones, and not every one. The sample comprises about 290,000 clones, over 85% of which are singletons, and more than 9.5% rests with the top ten. The CDR3 covers 15 residues. V lost 1 base and J lost 8, with 18 bases in between. Germline V gene data show CDR1 as GTSNPN and CDR2 as SVGIG (reference sequence). The Seattle patients joined while their infection was active and were tracked longitudinally afterward. The table lists this clone with a count of one. The sequenced sample was peripheral blood. This rearrangement joins TRBV30 to TRBJ2-1; D possibly corresponds to TRBD2 (7 bases). The clonotype originates from a woman in her twenties or thirties with COVID-19, enrolled during active disease. CDR3 sequence reads: CAWSGGRGRGDEQFF. The CDR3, as DNA: TGTGCCTGGAGTGGGGGGCGGGGGCGAGGGGATGAGCAGTTCTTC.